These 21 T cell receptor beta chains came from one sample sequenced in a study of T cell responses to AZD1222 COVID-19 vaccine. Generated by immunoSEQ multiplex PCR, the TCRdb table keeps only in-frame clones and is missing some. The sample carries 100,000 or so clones, about 88% recorded once. The specimen was peripheral blood, collected on day 0 of AZD1222 vaccination. Source of these receptors: an adult in good health.

The V call is TRBV15, the J call TRBJ1-5; no definite D call. Trimming took 8 bases from V and 6 from J, leaving 23 bases between them. Germline V CDR1 and CDR2: LNHNV, YYDKDF (reference sequence). CDR3 size: 16 residues. CDR3 sequence: CATSQAPGKGGQPQHF. The CDR3 bases are TGTGCCACCTCGCAAGCCCCGGGAAAGGGAGGTCAGCCCCAGCATTTT.

The gene calls are TRBV6-5 and TRBJ2-2, with D perhaps given as TRBD1 or TRBD2 (5 bases each). The V gene lost 0 bases and the J gene lost 4 bases, with 12 bases spanning the gap. This CDR3 is built from 16 residues. Germline V gene lookup returns CDR1 MNHEY and CDR2 SVGAGI. The CDR3 loop is CASSYSSGTRTGELFF. For the CDR3, the DNA is TGTGCCAGCAGTTACTCGAGTGGGACGCGCACCGGGGAGCTGTTTTTT.

The genes are TRBV7-6 and TRBJ1-2, with no clear D. Germline CDR1 SGHVS, CDR2 FNYEAQ. Trimming pared 1 base from V and 6 bases from J, leaving 9 bases between. The CDR3 totals 13 residues. CDR3 region: CASSLEGVNGYTF. The CDR3 region has the DNA TGTGCCAGCAGCTTAGAGGGCGTAAATGGCTACACCTTC.

This chain links TRBV7-3 with TRBJ2-5; the D is unclear. There are 13 residues in the CDR3. Trimming pared 5 bases from V and 5 bases from J, leaving 12 bases between. Germline loops: CDR1 SGHTA, CDR2 FQGTGA. CDR3 nucleotide sequence: TGTGCCAGCAGCGGATCTGGCACGGAGACCCAGTACTTC. This translates into CASSGSGTETQYF.

The chain is built from TRBV9 and TRBJ1-2, with a possible D match to TRBD1 (6 bases). The V gene's germline CDR1 is SGDLS and CDR2 YYNGEE. CDR3 length equals 14 residues. Trimming took off 4 bases at V and 4 bases at J, with 14 bases between the two ends. The CDR3 loop reads CASSPGRGSYGYTF. For the CDR3, the DNA is TGTGCCAGCAGCCCTGGCAGGGGAAGCTATGGCTACACCTTC.

CDR3 region: CASSSTGLLYGYTF. CDR3 DNA sequence: TGTGCCAGCAGCTCCACAGGACTTCTCTATGGCTACACCTTC. The chain recombines TRBV7-9 with TRBJ1-2, with D possibly TRBD1 on 5 matching bases. This CDR3 comprises 14 residues. The V gene's germline CDR1 is SEHNR and CDR2 FQNEAQ (reference sequence). Trimming pared 4 bases from V and 4 bases from J, leaving 13 bases between.

The V call is TRBV10-3, the J call TRBJ1-5, with 7 positions matching TRBD1. The germline CDR1 and CDR2 sequences are ENHRY and SYGVKD. This CDR3 contains 14 residues. Trimming removed 6 bases from V and 4 bases from J; junction bases left unmatched: 6. The CDR3 protein is CAIRQDRENQPQHF. The CDR3 DNA reads TGTGCCATCAGGCAAGACAGGGAAAATCAGCCCCAGCATTTT.

The rearrangement links TRBV6-5 to TRBJ1-1, with 10 positions matching TRBD1. The germline CDR1 and CDR2 sequences are MNHEY and SVGAGI. Unmatched junction bases numbered 6, after V lost 7 bases and J lost 1 base. This CDR3 has 15 amino acids. The CDR3 DNA is TGTGCCAGCACCGGACAGGGGGTAAGGAACACTGAAGCTTTCTTT. Encoded protein: CASTGQGVRNTEAFF.

The chain is built from TRBV12-3 or TRBV12-4 and TRBJ2-7; D gene unclear. Trimming removed 6 bases at V and 2 bases at J, with 11 bases between. This CDR3 comprises 13 residues. For the CDR3, the DNA is TGTGCCAGCAGCCGAAGCGTAGCCTACGAGCAGTACTTC. Protein: CASSRSVAYEQYF.

CDR3 nucleotides: TGTGCCAGCAGCTTGGTGGGTAGCACTGAAGCTTTCTTT. It is translated as CASSLVGSTEAFF. The chain has TRBV5-5 and TRBJ1-1; unclear D gene. There are 13 residues in the CDR3. Germline values: CDR1 SGHKS, CDR2 YYEKEE (reference sequence). V was cut by 0 bases and J by 4 bases, with 7 bases left in between.

The count of this clone is one. J is TRBJ2-1 and V is TRBV20-1; 8 bases fit TRBD1. CDR1 and CDR2 from the germline V gene are DFQATT and SNEGSKA (reference sequence). The CDR3 loop spans 14 amino acids. The V and J ends lost 3 bases and 7 bases, in that order; junction bases with no gene match: 8. DNA for the CDR3: TGCAGTGCTAGTGCCCCCAGGGGGCCTAATGAGCAGTTCTTC. Protein: CSASAPRGPNEQFF.

V gene TRBV11-3 combines with J gene TRBJ2-2, with D unclear. CDR3 length: 13 amino acids. V shed 4 bases and J shed 2 bases, with 5 bases lying between them. Germline V gene sequence: CDR1 SGHNT, CDR2 YENEEA. The CDR3 sequence: CASSSRNTGELFF. As DNA, the CDR3 is TGTGCCAGCAGCTCCCGCAACACCGGGGAGCTGTTTTTT.

The V call is TRBV6-5, the J call TRBJ2-3; 9 nucleotides agree with TRBD1. Germline values: CDR1 MNHEY, CDR2 SVGAGI. The CDR3 sequence is 14 residues long. V lost 6 bases, J lost 1 base, and 2 bases stayed unmatched. The CDR3 sequence is CASRRTGGTDTQYF. The DNA for the CDR3 is TGTGCCAGCAGAAGGACAGGGGGCACAGATACGCAGTATTTT.

The rearrangement links TRBV18 to TRBJ1-2; D might be TRBD1 (5 bases). The germline V and J ends were trimmed by 1 base and 2 bases, with 8 bases remaining between them. Germline V gene sequence: CDR1 KGHSH, CDR2 LQKENI. This CDR3 comprises 14 residues. CDR3 sequence reads: CASSPQRDNYGYTF. CDR3 in DNA: TGTGCCAGCTCACCACAGAGGGACAACTATGGCTACACCTTC.

J is TRBJ1-1 and V is TRBV2; D is unresolved. The CDR3 covers 12 residues. Germline V gene sequence: CDR1 SNHLY, CDR2 FYNNEI. With 6 bases removed from V and 3 bases from J, the gap between germline ends came to 8 bases. CDR3 nucleotides: TGTGCCAGCAGGCAAGACTACACTGAAGCTTTCTTT. Its translation: CASRQDYTEAFF.

The gene calls are TRBV2 and TRBJ1-4; D not certain. Trimming stripped 2 bases from V and 7 bases from J, with 8 bases between. Per the germline V gene, CDR1 is SNHLY and CDR2 is FYNNEI. The CDR3 is 13 amino acids. The CDR3 DNA reads TGTGCCAGCAGTGAAAGGATAGGTGAAAAACTGTTTTTT. Its translation is CASSERIGEKLFF.

The rearrangement links TRBV3-1 (or the pseudogene TRBV3-2) to TRBJ1-1; D may be TRBD1 (5 bases). Germline CDR1 reads LGHDT; CDR2 reads YNNKEL (reference sequence). The CDR3 extends over 14 amino acids. Deletions cut 1 base from V and 11 bases from J, with 17 bases between. The CDR3 DNA reads as TGTGCCAGCAGCCAAGTAAGCAGGGTAGGTGGGGCTTTCTTT. Translation: CASSQVSRVGGAFF.

The chain employs TRBV15 and TRBJ1-2, with TRBD1 as a possible D gene (5 bases). The V gene's germline CDR1 is LNHNV and CDR2 YYDKDF (reference sequence). The length of the CDR3 is 15 residues. Deletions cut 0 bases from V and 1 base from J, with 9 bases between. CDR3 in DNA: TGTGCCACCAGCAGAGATGTCGGGGGTAACTATGGCTACACCTTC. Translating it yields CATSRDVGGNYGYTF.

This clone has a handful of counts. The V gene is TRBV6-2 or TRBV6-3, the J gene TRBJ2-1; D gene ambiguous. V lost 2 bases to trimming and J lost 10 bases, with 12 bases between them. CDR1 is MNHEY, CDR2 SVGEGT, per germline. CDR3 length equals 13 residues. This chain's CDR3 is CASSYRSNREQFF. For the CDR3, the DNA is TGTGCCAGCAGTTACCGGAGCAATAGAGAGCAGTTCTTC.

The V and J genes are TRBV5-4 and TRBJ2-1; D is ambiguous. CDR1 and CDR2 from the germline V gene are SGHNT and YYREEE (reference sequence). V lost 0 bases to trimming and J lost 5 bases, with 9 bases between them. There are 14 residues in the CDR3. Here the CDR3 DNA reads TGTGCCAGCAGCTTGGGATTAGTTAACAATGAGCAGTTCTTC. This codes for CASSLGLVNNEQFF.

The chain links TRBV9 to TRBJ2-1; D is unresolved. The V gene's germline CDR1 is SGDLS and CDR2 YYNGEE. The V gene lost 6 bases and the J gene lost 7 bases, with 14 bases spanning the gap. The CDR3 has 13 residues. CDR3 DNA sequence: TGTGCCAGCACCCTAGGGAATGAGAATGAGCAGTTCTTC. This gives the protein CASTLGNENEQFF. Based on the CDR3 plus reference TRBV9 and TRBJ2-1, the full variable domain is DSGVTQTPKHLITATGQRVTLRCSPRSGDLSVYWYQQSLDQGLQFLIQYYNGEERAKGNILERFSAQQFPDLHSELNLSSLELGDSALYFCASTLGNENEQFFGPGTRLTVL.